Given below is one TCR beta chain in context. The data are from a study of blood T cell repertoires in COVID-19. Study information: Samples of COVID-19 (acute and convalescent) were obtained from the United States, Italy and Spain. The cDNA or gDNA used as material had been derived from T cells, B-cell-depleted T cells, or PBMCs.

The CDR3 contains 13 residues. The V gene's germline CDR1 is SGHAT and CDR2 FQNNGV. V was pared by 0 bases and J by 6 bases, with 6 bases between. How the authors handled the data: Nucleated cell counts were estimated from reference gene primer amplification. Here immunoSEQ multiplex PCR was the method, and the copy in TCRdb shows in-frame clones only, minus some. V and J calls and clone size are as listed in that table; D and trimming were resolved from the DNA. In the table there are some 290,000 clones, roughly 88% of which are singletons. Enrollment of patients from Seattle took place during active infection, with longitudinal follow-up.

Sequencing was done on a sample of peripheral blood. The genes are TRBV11-2 and TRBJ1-5, with unresolved D. The sequence was collected from a woman aged 25-40 years with COVID-19, enrolled during active disease. In DNA, the CDR3 is TGTGCCAGCAGCTTAGATCGTAGTCAGCCCCAGCATTTT. Amino acid sequence: CASSLDRSQPQHF.